The T cell receptor (beta chain) described here comes from a study of T cell repertoires in cytomegalovirus infection. This CDR3 region has 13 residues. Germline V gene lookup returns CDR1 SGHTA and CDR2 FQGNSA. Trimming removed 8 bases from V and 2 bases from J, with 11 bases in between. TCRdb re-derived calls from the reads in MiXCR, one entry per CDR3 protein. The sample has over 250,000 distinct CDR3 sequences, approximately 22% seen once. In its sample, this clonotype was seen many times. No antigen is known for it. Study-wide points: Clonotype analysis showed dominance of the ex vivo response by HLA-C-restricted CMV-specific TCR beta clonotypes.

The TCR comes from a human donor in good health (CMV status not recorded). Some clones in this sample may be carry-over from other donors' samples. Sequences were derived from cultured PBMCs, sampled from culture after CMV antigen stimulation. The J gene is TRBJ2-3, the V gene TRBV7-2; maybe TRBD2 (6 bases). CDR3 DNA: TGTGCCAGCGGAGCGGGTTCCACAGATACGCAGTATTTT. Translation: CASGAGSTDTQYF.